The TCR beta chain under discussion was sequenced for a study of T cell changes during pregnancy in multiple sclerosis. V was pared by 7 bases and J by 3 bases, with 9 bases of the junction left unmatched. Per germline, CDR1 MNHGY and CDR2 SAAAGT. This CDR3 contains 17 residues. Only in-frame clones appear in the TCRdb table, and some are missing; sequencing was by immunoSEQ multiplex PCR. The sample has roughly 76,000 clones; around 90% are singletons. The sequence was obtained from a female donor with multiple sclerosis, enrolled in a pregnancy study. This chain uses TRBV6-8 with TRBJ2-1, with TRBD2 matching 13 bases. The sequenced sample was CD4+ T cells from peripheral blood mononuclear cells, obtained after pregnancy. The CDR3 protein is CASTHPGTSGDYNEQFF. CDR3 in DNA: TGTGCCAGCACCCACCCGGGGACTAGCGGGGACTACAATGAGCAGTTCTTC.